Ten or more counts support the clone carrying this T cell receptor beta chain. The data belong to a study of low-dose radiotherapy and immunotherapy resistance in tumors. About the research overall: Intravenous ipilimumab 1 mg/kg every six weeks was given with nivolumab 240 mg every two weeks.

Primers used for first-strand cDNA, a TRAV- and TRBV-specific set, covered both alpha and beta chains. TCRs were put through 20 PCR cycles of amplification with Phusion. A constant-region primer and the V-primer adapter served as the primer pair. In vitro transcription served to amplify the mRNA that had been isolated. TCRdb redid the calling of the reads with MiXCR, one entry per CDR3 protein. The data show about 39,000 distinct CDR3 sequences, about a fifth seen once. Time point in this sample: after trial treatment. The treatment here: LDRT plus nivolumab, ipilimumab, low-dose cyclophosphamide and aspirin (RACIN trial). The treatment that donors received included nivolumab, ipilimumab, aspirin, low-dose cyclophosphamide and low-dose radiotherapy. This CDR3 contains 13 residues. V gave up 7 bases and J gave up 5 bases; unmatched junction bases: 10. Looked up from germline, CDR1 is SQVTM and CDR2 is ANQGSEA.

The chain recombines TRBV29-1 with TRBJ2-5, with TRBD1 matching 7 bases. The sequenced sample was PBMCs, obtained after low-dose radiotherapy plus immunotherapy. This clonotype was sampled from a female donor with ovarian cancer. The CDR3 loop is CSALRTGVETQYF. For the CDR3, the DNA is TGCAGCGCCCTTCGAACAGGGGTGGAGACCCAGTACTTC. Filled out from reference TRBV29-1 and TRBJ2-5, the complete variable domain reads SAVISQKPSRDICQRGTSLTIQCQVDSQVTMMFWYRQQPGQSLTLIATANQGSEATYESGFVIDKFPISRPNLTFSTLTVSNMSPEDSSIYLCSALRTGVETQYFGPGTRLLVL.